One and the same sample provided the 10 T cell receptor beta chains below, sequenced in a study of T cell responses to AZD1222 COVID-19 vaccine. Repertoires were generated with immunoSEQ multiplex PCR, while TCRdb's copy carries only in-frame clones and drops some. In the table there are about 170,000 clones, 70% to 90% of which are singletons. Here the sequenced sample was peripheral blood, taken 28 days after the second AZD1222 dose. The receptors originated from an adult who received the AZD1222 COVID-19 vaccine.

The chain recombines TRBV4-1 with TRBJ2-7; D is perhaps TRBD1 or TRBD2 (5 bases each). Germline-derived CDR1 and CDR2 are MGHRA and YSYEKL. This CDR3 region has 15 residues. V was clipped by 0 bases and J by 2 bases, with 11 bases between them. This CDR3 is CASSQEGTGTYEQYF. The CDR3 coding sequence is TGCGCCAGCAGCCAAGAAGGGACGGGTACCTACGAGCAGTACTTC.

This chain links TRBV5-1 with TRBJ2-7; D uncertain. The CDR3 length is 11 residues. V was trimmed by 6 bases and J by 2 bases, leaving 6 bases between them. In germline, CDR1 is SGHRS, CDR2 YFSETQ. CDR3 DNA: TGCGCCAGCAAGCAGGCCTACGAGCAGTACTTC. It codes for CASKQAYEQYF.

The chain couples TRBV11-2 to TRBJ1-1; no reliable D call. CDR3 size: 14 residues. V lost 1 base and J 4 bases, leaving 10 bases between the germline ends. Per germline, CDR1 SGHAT and CDR2 FQNNGV. CDR3 coding DNA: TGTGCCAGCAGCTTAGGGGGAGGGATCACTGAAGCTTTCTTT. It yields the protein CASSLGGGITEAFF.

Worth noting for this clone: This CDR3 is also generated by other DNA sequences in the sample. The chain joins TRBV4-2 to TRBJ1-5; D is ambiguous. V dropped 0 bases and J dropped 2 bases, with 11 bases sitting between them. Germline values: CDR1 LGHNA, CDR2 YNFKEQ. The CDR3 sequence is 16 residues long. The DNA of the CDR3 is TGTGCCAGCAGCCAAGATCAGGCTGGGGGCAATCAGCCCCAGCATTTT. Translated, it gives CASSQDQAGGNQPQHF.

The J gene is TRBJ1-1, the V gene TRBV5-6; 9 bases are shared with TRBD1. Germline V lookup: CDR1 SGHDT, CDR2 YYEEEE. CDR3 size: 12 residues. V gave up 4 bases and J gave up 8 bases; unmatched junction bases: 3. The CDR3 DNA reads TGTGCCAGCAGCCTTGGGACAGGGGAAGCTTTCTTT. This gives the protein CASSLGTGEAFF.

The rearrangement uses TRBV5-1 and TRBJ2-5; maybe TRBD1 (6 bases). Germline V lookup: CDR1 SGHRS, CDR2 YFSETQ. Trimming shortened V by 4 bases and J by 5 bases, and 18 bases separated the two germline ends. CDR3 length: 15 residues. CDR3 in DNA: TGCGCCAGCAGCGTGACAGGTCACCCAGGGGAGACCCAGTACTTC. Amino acid sequence: CASSVTGHPGETQYF.

The CDR3 nucleotides are TGTGCCAGCAGTTACAGGCCCAATAATTCACCCCTCCACTTT. As protein: CASSYRPNNSPLHF. The chain has TRBV6-5 and TRBJ1-6; D is unresolved. CDR3 length: 14 residues. Germline CDR1 MNHEY, CDR2 SVGAGI. The germline V and J ends were trimmed by 2 bases and 5 bases, with 7 bases remaining between them.

This clone was seen a handful of times. This rearrangement joins TRBV3-1 (or the pseudogene TRBV3-2) to TRBJ1-1; TRBD1 might be the D (5 bases). The CDR3 is made up of 15 amino acids. V lost 6 bases and J 0 bases, leaving 14 bases between the germline ends. CDR1 and CDR2 from the germline V gene are LGHDT and YNNKEL (reference sequence). The CDR3 DNA is TGTGCCAGCAGACACCTGGACAACATGAACACTGAAGCTTTCTTT. Amino acid sequence: CASRHLDNMNTEAFF.

The rearrangement joins TRBV4-3 to TRBJ1-2; D might be TRBD1 (6 bases). From germline, CDR1 is LGHNA and CDR2 YSLEER. The CDR3 is 15 amino acids. V lost 2 bases and J lost 6, with 16 bases in between. CDR3 sequence (DNA): TGCGCCAGCAGCCAACCTGGACAGTCTCTAGATGGCTACACCTTC. It yields the protein CASSQPGQSLDGYTF.

CDR3 protein: CASSARTEWGMGSSLPLHF. Here the CDR3 DNA reads TGTGCCAGCAGCGCCAGGACAGAATGGGGAATGGGATCGTCACTCCCCCTCCACTTT. The chain recombines TRBV7-8 with TRBJ1-6; perhaps TRBD1 as D (6 bases). The germline V and J ends were trimmed by 5 bases and 13 bases, with 33 bases remaining between them. The CDR3 sequence is 19 residues long. The germline V gene encodes CDR1 SGHVS and CDR2 FQNEAQ.